This TCR beta chain was identified in a study of OX40 agonist ivuxolimab in advanced cancers. In the study overall: In this cohort, patients received ivuxolimab, an agonistic anti-OX40 (CD134) antibody. Patients in the trial were receiving intravenous ivuxolimab every 2 weeks, at doses of 0.01 to 10 mg/kg. Study results and caveats: Relative to CD4+, CD8+ T cells held more expanded clones on average.

V lost 4 bases, J lost 1 base, and 13 bases lay in between. Germline V gene data show CDR1 as LGHNA and CDR2 as YSLEER. This CDR3 has 15 residues. The table came from immunoSEQ multiplex PCR; TCRdb's copy has only in-frame clones and leaves some out. The profile shows about 54,000 clones, 70% to 90% of them singletons. This clone was seen a single time. Its antigen remains unknown. The rearrangement joins TRBV4-3 to TRBJ1-2; D may be TRBD1 (6 bases). The clonotype was recovered from an adult with an advanced solid tumor such as melanoma, head and neck, liver or kidney cancer. The sample was CD4+ or CD8+ T cells sorted from blood, taken in a trial of the OX40 agonist ivuxolimab. DNA for the CDR3: TGCGCCAGCAGCCCGGACAGTTTGAATAACTATGGCTACACCTTC. Protein: CASSPDSLNNYGYTF.